A single sample is the source of the 16 T cell receptor beta chains below, sequenced in a study of control samples from healthy donors and cancer patients. Here immunoSEQ multiplex PCR was the method, and the copy in TCRdb shows in-frame clones only, minus some. The sample includes 200,000 to 250,000 clones, about 93% seen only once; the top ten take about 1.6%. Sequencing input: blood. All receptors come from a man in his fifties in good health.

The chain joins TRBV5-1 to TRBJ2-7, with D possibly being TRBD1 (5 bases). The length of the CDR3 is 13 residues. Trimming left V 0 bases short and J 2 bases short, with 6 bases between. Per the germline V gene, CDR1 is SGHRS and CDR2 is YFSETQ. CDR3 sequence: CASSLEGTYEQYF. The CDR3 nucleotides read TGCGCCAGCAGCTTGGAGGGGACCTACGAGCAGTACTTC.

The chain carries TRBV6-5 and TRBJ1-1; TRBD1 is a possible D gene (6 bases). This CDR3 is built from 16 residues. V shed 2 bases and J shed 1 base, with 14 bases lying between them. Germline CDR1 reads MNHEY; CDR2 reads SVGAGI. The CDR3 bases are TGTGCCAGCAGTTACGGGGGGGCGGGAAGGAACACTGAAGCTTTCTTT. This encodes CASSYGGAGRNTEAFF.

The chain links TRBV4-1 to TRBJ1-3; 7 bases align to TRBD1. Trimming cost V 1 base and J 6 bases; bases outside gene matches: 3. Germline assignment: CDR1 MGHRA and CDR2 YSYEKL. This CDR3 has 14 residues. CDR3 residues: CASSQVGQINTIYF. DNA for the CDR3: TGCGCCAGCAGCCAAGTGGGACAGATAAACACCATATATTTT.

V and J are TRBV24-1 and TRBJ2-3, with 7 bases identical to TRBD1. The length of the CDR3 is 13 residues. In germline, CDR1 is KGHDR, CDR2 SFDVKD. With V trimmed by 6 bases and J by 3 bases, 2 bases remained unmatched. For the CDR3, the DNA is TGTGCCACCAGTCGACAGGGTACAGATACGCAGTATTTT. Its protein product is CATSRQGTDTQYF.

The chain carries TRBV6-4 and TRBJ1-2; 7 bases map to TRBD1. The CDR3 has 16 amino acids. Looked up from germline, CDR1 is MRHNA and CDR2 is SNTAGT. Trimming took 0 bases from V and 7 from J; bases not matched to a gene: 11. CDR3 protein: CASSDSKSQGLSGYTF. The CDR3 DNA sequence: TGTGCCAGCAGTGACTCGAAGTCACAGGGGCTTAGTGGCTACACCTTC.

As regards this clone: At the DNA level, this CDR3 is encoded by other sequences in the same sample as well. The chain employs TRBV5-6 and TRBJ1-5, with D possibly TRBD1 on 5 matching bases. Germline V CDR1 and CDR2: SGHDT, YYEEEE. V dropped 1 base and J dropped 9 bases, with 11 bases sitting between them. There are 13 residues in the CDR3. CDR3 amino acids: CASSLSQGGPQHF. The CDR3 DNA sequence: TGTGCCAGCAGCTTGTCTCAGGGTGGGCCCCAGCATTTT.

The genes are TRBV7-9 and TRBJ1-2; 12 positions agree with TRBD1. Germline-derived CDR1 and CDR2 are SEHNR and FQNEAQ (reference sequence). With V trimmed by 5 bases and J by 7 bases, 14 bases remained unmatched. The CDR3 sequence is 17 residues long. CDR3 sequence reads: CASSDLITGTGGFGYTF. CDR3 nucleotide sequence: TGTGCCAGCAGCGACCTGATTACCGGGACAGGGGGCTTTGGCTACACCTTC.

The chain couples TRBV5-4 to TRBJ2-2; 7 positions agree with TRBD1. The V segment lost 4 bases and the J segment 0 bases; nucleotides outside the gene matches: 6. CDR3 length: 16 residues. The germline V gene has CDR1 SGHNT and CDR2 YYREEE (reference sequence). CDR3 DNA sequence: TGTGCCAGCAGCCCAGGACAGGTTCCGAACACCGGGGAGCTGTTTTTT. Translation gives CASSPGQVPNTGELFF.

This chain uses TRBV10-1 with TRBJ1-3, with 9 positions matching TRBD1. With 6 bases clipped from V and 2 bases from J, the junction kept 8 bases outside the gene matches. This CDR3 is built from 16 residues. Germline-derived CDR1 and CDR2 are WNHNN and SYGVQD (reference sequence). The CDR3 nucleotides read TGCGCCAGCAGACCCCGGGACAGGGTTACTGGAAACACCATATATTTT. This encodes CASRPRDRVTGNTIYF.

The chain recombines TRBV7-2 with TRBJ1-1, with D uncertain. Germline values: CDR1 SGHTA, CDR2 FQGNSA. This CDR3 spans 13 amino acids. V lost 5 bases, J lost 7 bases, and 14 bases lay in between. In DNA, the CDR3 is TGTGCCAGCAGCCCTGGACTGACTCTTGAAGCTTTCTTT. Amino acids: CASSPGLTLEAFF.

The chain is built from TRBV2 and TRBJ1-1; D is ambiguous. Looked up from germline, CDR1 is SNHLY and CDR2 is FYNNEI. This CDR3 is 14 amino acids long. V was shortened by 8 bases and J by 2 bases, with 15 bases between the two germline ends. Written as DNA, the CDR3 is TGTGCCAGCGGACCTAATAGGCCTAACACTGAAGCTTTCTTT. Translated, it gives CASGPNRPNTEAFF.

CDR3 nucleotide sequence: TGTGCCAGCACTGTGGGGGGGAACTCCTACAATGAGCAGTTCTTC. Encoded protein: CASTVGGNSYNEQFF. V is TRBV9 and J is TRBJ2-1, with 7 bases that match TRBD2. The CDR3 has 15 amino acids. CDR1 is SGDLS and CDR2 is YYNGEE in the germline V gene. The V segment lost 6 bases and the J segment 0 bases; nucleotides outside the gene matches: 6. The full variable domain, in which reference TRBV9 and TRBJ2-1 provide the parts outside the CDR3, is DSGVTQTPKHLITATGQRVTLRCSPRSGDLSVYWYQQSLDQGLQFLIQYYNGEERAKGNILERFSAQQFPDLHSELNLSSLELGDSALYFCASTVGGNSYNEQFFGPGTRLTVL.

This clone showed up just once. The chain joins TRBV5-1 to TRBJ2-2; 9 nucleotides align to TRBD1. CDR1 and CDR2 from the germline V gene are SGHRS and YFSETQ. The trim removed 4 bases at V and 6 bases at J, leaving 7 bases unmatched. The length of the CDR3 is 15 residues. CDR3 protein: CASSRTGERSGELFF. Here the CDR3 DNA reads TGCGCCAGCAGCCGGACAGGGGAGAGGTCCGGGGAGCTGTTTTTT.

This rearrangement joins TRBV5-4 to TRBJ2-1; possibly TRBD2 for D (7 bases). Germline V lookup: CDR1 SGHNT, CDR2 YYREEE (reference sequence). This CDR3 is 13 amino acids long. Trimming cost V 2 bases and J 7 bases, with 10 bases left between them. The CDR3 reads CASSLGGANEQFF. The CDR3, as DNA: TGTGCCAGCAGCTTAGGGGGGGCGAATGAGCAGTTCTTC.

This chain joins TRBV7-9 and TRBJ2-3; 9 bases agree with TRBD1. Per the germline V gene, CDR1 is SEHNR and CDR2 is FQNEAQ (reference sequence). The J segment lost 5 bases and the V segment lost 4 bases, leaving 10 bases of the junction unmatched. This CDR3 comprises 16 residues. The CDR3 DNA is TGTGCCAGCAGCTCGTACCGGGACAGGGCGCGAGATACGCAGTATTTT. Translation gives CASSSYRDRARDTQYF.

J is TRBJ1-5 and V is TRBV28; D possibly corresponds to TRBD1 (5 bases). Germline CDR1 reads MDHEN; CDR2 reads SYDVKM. The CDR3 runs to 17 residues. V was shortened by 7 bases and J by 1 base, with 20 bases between the two germline ends. CDR3 amino acids: CASTPPISGGSNQPQHF. DNA of the CDR3: TGTGCCAGCACCCCCCCAATTTCGGGGGGGAGCAATCAGCCCCAGCATTTT.